Listed below are T cell receptor beta chains from one sample, sequenced in a study of cytomegalovirus exposure and HLA in healthy donors. Only in-frame clones appear in the TCRdb table, and some are missing; sequencing was by immunoSEQ multiplex PCR. The sample holds roughly 99,000 clones; about three quarters are singletons and the top ten take 7.8%. Input material: PBMCs. The receptors were sampled from a man between 25 and 39 years old in good health and CMV-seronegative. Both conserved end residues are part of each CDR3. The order of the fields is clone size, J gene, V gene, D gene, CDR3 protein, CDR3 DNA. D genes are given only for firm matches. Part of the rows lack a size; the others show once, few, many or a class for expanded clones.

clone_size: NA
j_call: TRBJ2-7
v_call: TRBV18
d_call: TRBD2
cdr3_aa: CASSPTSGRIGEQYF
cdr3_nt: TGTGCCAGCTCTCCGACTAGCGGGAGGATCGGCGAGCAGTACTTC

clone_size: NA
j_call: TRBJ1-1
v_call: TRBV6-5
d_call: NA
cdr3_aa: CASNYSTGSDTEAFF
cdr3_nt: TGTGCCAGCAATTACTCTACCGGGTCGGACACTGAAGCTTTCTTT

clone_size: large
j_call: TRBJ1-1
v_call: TRBV14
d_call: NA
cdr3_aa: CASSQGGALGAEAFF
cdr3_nt: TGTGCCAGCAGCCAGGGTGGGGCGCTTGGGGCTGAAGCTTTCTTT

clone_size: NA
j_call: TRBJ1-3
v_call: TRBV9
d_call: NA
cdr3_aa: CASSVNGGEGNTIYF
cdr3_nt: TGTGCCAGCAGCGTAAACGGGGGGGAAGGAAACACCATATATTTT

clone_size: NA
j_call: TRBJ1-1
v_call: TRBV27
d_call: TRBD1
cdr3_aa: CASSFERGRTEAFF
cdr3_nt: TGTGCCAGCAGTTTCGAGAGGGGGCGGACTGAAGCTTTCTTT

clone_size: NA
j_call: TRBJ2-7
v_call: TRBV5-6
d_call: TRBD2
cdr3_aa: CASSLGTLAGAMSYEQYF
cdr3_nt: TGTGCCAGCAGTTTAGGGACCTTAGCGGGAGCGATGTCCTACGAGCAGTACTTC

clone_size: once
j_call: TRBJ2-1
v_call: TRBV5-1
d_call: TRBD1
cdr3_aa: CASSPGQGTDEQFF
cdr3_nt: TGCGCCAGCAGCCCGGGACAGGGAACGGATGAGCAGTTCTTC

clone_size: NA
j_call: TRBJ2-1
v_call: TRBV9
d_call: TRBD2
cdr3_aa: CASGSGTSFTEQFF
cdr3_nt: TGTGCCAGCGGATCCGGGACTAGCTTCACTGAGCAGTTCTTC

clone_size: NA
j_call: TRBJ2-7
v_call: TRBV28
d_call: NA
cdr3_aa: CASSLDRNLYEQYF
cdr3_nt: TGTGCCAGCAGTCTCGACAGGAACCTCTACGAGCAGTACTTC

clone_size: NA
j_call: TRBJ2-7
v_call: TRBV19
d_call: TRBD2
cdr3_aa: CASSPREGNAYEQYF
cdr3_nt: TGTGCCAGTAGCCCGAGGGAGGGAAATGCTTACGAGCAGTACTTC

clone_size: NA
j_call: TRBJ2-5
v_call: TRBV5-1
d_call: NA
cdr3_aa: CASSPKTLQETQYF
cdr3_nt: TGCGCCAGCAGCCCGAAGACTCTACAAGAGACCCAGTACTTC

clone_size: once
j_call: TRBJ2-5
v_call: TRBV6-1
d_call: TRBD2
cdr3_aa: CASSLLPGGQETQYF
cdr3_nt: TGTGCCAGCAGTTTACTCCCGGGAGGACAAGAGACCCAGTACTTC

clone_size: NA
j_call: TRBJ1-2
v_call: TRBV2
d_call: TRBD1
cdr3_aa: CASSVGTGFGYTF
cdr3_nt: TGTGCCAGCAGTGTAGGGACAGGATTTGGCTACACCTTC

clone_size: NA
j_call: TRBJ2-1
v_call: TRBV7-3
d_call: TRBD2
cdr3_aa: CASRSVASGRYNEQFF
cdr3_nt: TGTGCCAGCAGGTCCGTGGCTAGCGGGAGGTACAATGAGCAGTTCTTC

clone_size: NA
j_call: TRBJ1-1
v_call: TRBV21-1
d_call: NA
cdr3_aa: CASTSPQGAIDTEAFF
cdr3_nt: TGTGCCAGCACCAGCCCACAGGGGGCGATCGATACTGAAGCTTTCTTT

clone_size: NA
j_call: TRBJ2-5
v_call: TRBV5-4
d_call: TRBD2
cdr3_aa: CASSSGGRGPQETQYF
cdr3_nt: TGTGCCAGCAGCTCGGGGGGGCGCGGGCCCCAAGAGACCCAGTACTTC

clone_size: NA
j_call: TRBJ1-1
v_call: TRBV5-4
d_call: NA
cdr3_aa: CASSLEGLDTEAFF
cdr3_nt: TGTGCCAGCAGCTTGGAGGGGTTGGACACTGAAGCTTTCTTT

clone_size: few
j_call: TRBJ2-5
v_call: TRBV10-3
d_call: NA
cdr3_aa: CAISEPVIQTQYF
cdr3_nt: TGTGCCATCAGTGAGCCGGTAATACAGACCCAGTACTTC